Here is one T cell receptor beta chain with its context. The antigen is unknown. Division of CD4+ cells produced a CD45RA+ naive subset and a CD45RA-negative memory subset. In the authors' methods: Filtering differed for immunoSEQ, which gave only junction sequences without quality scores. The repertoire was sequenced with immunoSEQ multiplex PCR; TCRdb's copy has only in-frame clones and lacks some. V and J calls and clone size are given by that table; D and trimming were obtained from the DNA. The sample yields around 1,000,000 clones, roughly 80% seen once. These data belong to a study of shared clonotypes between healthy human individuals. The CDR3 is made up of 18 amino acids. CDR1 and CDR2 (germline): SGHRS, YFSETQ. The V gene end was trimmed by 0 bases and the J gene end by 4 bases; junction bases not matched to a gene: 14. Findings of the study overall: Clonotypes shared by all four sorted-subset donors had higher generation probabilities than non-shared clonotypes.

V gene TRBV5-1 combines with J gene TRBJ2-3, with 7 bases matching TRBD2. The source is a man aged 18-30 years in good health. Some clones in this sample may be carry-over from other donors' samples. The specimen was memory CD4+ T cells from PBMCs. As for subset: CD45RA-negative fraction. CDR3 nucleotide sequence: TGCGCCAGCAGCTTGGAATTTTCTACGGGGGGATGGGCAGATACGCAGTATTTT. This gives the protein CASSLEFSTGGWADTQYF.